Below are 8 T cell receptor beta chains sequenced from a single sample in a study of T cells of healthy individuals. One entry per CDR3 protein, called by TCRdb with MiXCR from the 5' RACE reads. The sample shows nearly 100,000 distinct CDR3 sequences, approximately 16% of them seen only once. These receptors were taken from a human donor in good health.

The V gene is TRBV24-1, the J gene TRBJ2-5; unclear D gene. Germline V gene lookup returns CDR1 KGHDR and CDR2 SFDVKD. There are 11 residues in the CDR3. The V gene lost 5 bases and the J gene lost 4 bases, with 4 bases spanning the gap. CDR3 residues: CATSGGETQYF. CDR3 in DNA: TGTGCCACCAGTGGTGGAGAGACCCAGTACTTC.

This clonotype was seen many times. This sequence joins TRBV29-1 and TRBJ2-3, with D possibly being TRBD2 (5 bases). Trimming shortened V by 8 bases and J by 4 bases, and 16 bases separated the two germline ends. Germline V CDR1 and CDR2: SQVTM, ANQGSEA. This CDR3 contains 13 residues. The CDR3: CSTEGHGADTQYF. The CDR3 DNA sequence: TGCAGCACCGAGGGCCATGGAGCAGATACGCAGTATTTT.

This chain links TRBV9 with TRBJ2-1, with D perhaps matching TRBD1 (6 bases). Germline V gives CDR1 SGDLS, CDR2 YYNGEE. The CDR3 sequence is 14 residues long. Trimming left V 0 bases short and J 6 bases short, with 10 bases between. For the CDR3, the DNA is TGTGCCAGCAGCGTAGCGGCAGGGGCCAATGAGCAGTTCTTC. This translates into CASSVAAGANEQFF.

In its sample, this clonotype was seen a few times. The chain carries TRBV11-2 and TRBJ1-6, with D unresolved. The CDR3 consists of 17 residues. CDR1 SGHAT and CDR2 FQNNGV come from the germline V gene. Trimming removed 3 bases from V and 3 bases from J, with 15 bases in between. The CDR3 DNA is TGTGCCAGCAGCTTGGACGGACTGTCATTCTATAATTCACCCCTCCACTTT. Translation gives CASSLDGLSFYNSPLHF. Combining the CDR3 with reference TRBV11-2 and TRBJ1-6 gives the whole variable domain EAGVAQSPRYKIIEKRQSVAFWCNPISGHATLYWYQQILGQGPKLLIQFQNNGVVDDSQLPKDRFSAERLKGVDSTLKIQPAKLEDSAVYLCASSLDGLSFYNSPLHFGNGTRLTVT.

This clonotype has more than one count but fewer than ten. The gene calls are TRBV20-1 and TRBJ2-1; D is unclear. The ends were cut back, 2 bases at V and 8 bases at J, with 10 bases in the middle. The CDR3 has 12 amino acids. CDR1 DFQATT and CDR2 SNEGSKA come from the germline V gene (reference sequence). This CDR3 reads CSARSSSHEQFF. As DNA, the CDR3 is TGCAGTGCTAGAAGTAGCTCCCATGAGCAGTTCTTC.

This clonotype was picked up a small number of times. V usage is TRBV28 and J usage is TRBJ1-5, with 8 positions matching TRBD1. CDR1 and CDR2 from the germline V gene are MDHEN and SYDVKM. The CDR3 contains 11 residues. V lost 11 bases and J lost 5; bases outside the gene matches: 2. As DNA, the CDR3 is TGTGCCCTGACAGGGGATCAGCCCCAGCATTTT. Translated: CALTGDQPQHF.

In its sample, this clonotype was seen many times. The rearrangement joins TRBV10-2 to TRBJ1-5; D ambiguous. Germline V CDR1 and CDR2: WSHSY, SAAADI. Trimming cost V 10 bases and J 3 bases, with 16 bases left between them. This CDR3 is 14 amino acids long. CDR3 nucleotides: TGCGCCACCCCACCGGTAGGAAACAATCAGCCCCAGCATTTT. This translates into CATPPVGNNQPQHF.

CDR3 region: CASSLNRGSNEQFF. DNA of the CDR3: TGTGCCAGCAGTTTAAACAGGGGGTCCAATGAGCAGTTCTTC. The gene calls are TRBV27 and TRBJ2-1; 8 bases match TRBD1. Germline V gene sequence: CDR1 MNHEY, CDR2 SMNVEV (reference sequence). Trimming at V came to 2 bases and at J to 6 bases, leaving 3 bases not matched to a gene. This CDR3 is built from 14 residues.